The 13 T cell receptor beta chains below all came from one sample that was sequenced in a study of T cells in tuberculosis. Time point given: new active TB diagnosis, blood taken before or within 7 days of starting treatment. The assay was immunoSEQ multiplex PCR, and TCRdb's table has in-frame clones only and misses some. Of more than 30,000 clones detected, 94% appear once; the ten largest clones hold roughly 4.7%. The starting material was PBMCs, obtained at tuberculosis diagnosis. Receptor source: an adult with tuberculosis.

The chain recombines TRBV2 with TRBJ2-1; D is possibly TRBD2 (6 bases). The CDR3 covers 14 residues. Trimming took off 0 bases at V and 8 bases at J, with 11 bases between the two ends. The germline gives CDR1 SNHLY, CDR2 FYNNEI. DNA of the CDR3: TGTGCCAGCAGTGAAGCGGGAGGCGATTATGAGCAGTTCTTC. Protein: CASSEAGGDYEQFF. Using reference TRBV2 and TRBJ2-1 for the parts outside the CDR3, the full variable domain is EPEVTQTPSHQVTQMGQEVILRCVPISNHLYFYWYRQILGQKVEFLVSFYNNEISEKSEIFDDQFSVERPDGSNFTLKIRSTKLEDSAMYFCASSEAGGDYEQFFGPGTRLTVL.

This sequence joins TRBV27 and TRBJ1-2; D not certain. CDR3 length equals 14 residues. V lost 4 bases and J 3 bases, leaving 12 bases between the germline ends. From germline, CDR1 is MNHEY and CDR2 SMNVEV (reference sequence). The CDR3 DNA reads TGTGCCAGCAGTTCCCCTGGCCTCGACTATGGCTACACCTTC. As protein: CASSSPGLDYGYTF.

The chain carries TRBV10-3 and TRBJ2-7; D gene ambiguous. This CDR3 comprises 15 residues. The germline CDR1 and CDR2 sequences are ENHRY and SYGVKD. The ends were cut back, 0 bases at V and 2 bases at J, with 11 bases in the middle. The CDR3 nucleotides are TGTGCCATCAGTGAGTCCGCTGCTGGCCCCTACGAGCAGTACTTC. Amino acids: CAISESAAGPYEQYF.

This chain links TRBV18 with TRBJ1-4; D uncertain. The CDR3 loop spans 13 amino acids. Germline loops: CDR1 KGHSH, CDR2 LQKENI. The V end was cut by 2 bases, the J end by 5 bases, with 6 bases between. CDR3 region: CASSPRGNEKLFF. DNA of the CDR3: TGTGCCAGCTCACCAAGAGGAAATGAAAAACTGTTTTTT.

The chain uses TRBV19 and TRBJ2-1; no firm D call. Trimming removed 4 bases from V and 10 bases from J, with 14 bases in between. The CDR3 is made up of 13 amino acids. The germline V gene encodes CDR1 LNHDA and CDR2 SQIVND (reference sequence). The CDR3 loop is CASSTMEAREQFF. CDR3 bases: TGTGCCAGTAGTACCATGGAAGCGCGGGAGCAGTTCTTC.

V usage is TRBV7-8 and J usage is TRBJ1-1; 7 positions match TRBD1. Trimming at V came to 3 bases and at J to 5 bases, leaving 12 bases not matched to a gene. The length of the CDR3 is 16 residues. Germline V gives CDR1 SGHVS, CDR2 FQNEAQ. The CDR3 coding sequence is TGTGCCAGCAGCTTTTTGAGACAGGGATCGATGACTGAAGCTTTCTTT. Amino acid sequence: CASSFLRQGSMTEAFF. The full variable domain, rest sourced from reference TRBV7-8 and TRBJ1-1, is GAGVSQSPRYKVAKRGQDVALRCDPISGHVSLFWYQQALGQGPEFLTYFQNEAQLDKSGLPSDRFFAERPEGSVSTLKIQRTQQEDSAVYLCASSFLRQGSMTEAFFGQGTRLTVV.

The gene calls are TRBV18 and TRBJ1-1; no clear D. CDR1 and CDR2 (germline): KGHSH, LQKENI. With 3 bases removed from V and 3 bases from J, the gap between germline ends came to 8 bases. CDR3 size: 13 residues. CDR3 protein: CASSPLSDTEAFF. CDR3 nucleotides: TGTGCCAGCTCACCTCTTTCGGACACTGAAGCTTTCTTT.

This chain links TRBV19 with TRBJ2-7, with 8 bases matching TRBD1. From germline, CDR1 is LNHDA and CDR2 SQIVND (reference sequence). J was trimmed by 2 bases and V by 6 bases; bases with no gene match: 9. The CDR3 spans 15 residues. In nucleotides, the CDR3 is TGTGCCAGTAGCCCAAGGACAGGGATAGCCTACGAGCAGTACTTC. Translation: CASSPRTGIAYEQYF. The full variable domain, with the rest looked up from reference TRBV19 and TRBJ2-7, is DGGITQSPKYLFRKEGQNVTLSCEQNLNHDAMYWYRQDPGQGLRLIYYSQIVNDFQKGDIAEGYSVSREKKESFPLTVTSAQKNPTAFYLCASSPRTGIAYEQYFGPGTRLTVT.

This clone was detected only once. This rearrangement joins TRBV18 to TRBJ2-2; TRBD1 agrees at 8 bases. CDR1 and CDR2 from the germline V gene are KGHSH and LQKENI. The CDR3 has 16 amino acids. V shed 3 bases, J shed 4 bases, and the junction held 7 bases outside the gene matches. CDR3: CASSPDRGRATGELFF. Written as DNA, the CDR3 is TGTGCCAGCTCACCCGACAGGGGTCGGGCCACCGGGGAGCTGTTTTTT.

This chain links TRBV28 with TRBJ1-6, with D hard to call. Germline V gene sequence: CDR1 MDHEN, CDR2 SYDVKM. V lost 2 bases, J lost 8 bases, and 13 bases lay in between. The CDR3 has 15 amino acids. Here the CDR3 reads CASSLIIGLDSPLHF. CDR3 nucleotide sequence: TGTGCCAGCAGTTTAATCATCGGACTGGATTCACCCCTCCACTTT.

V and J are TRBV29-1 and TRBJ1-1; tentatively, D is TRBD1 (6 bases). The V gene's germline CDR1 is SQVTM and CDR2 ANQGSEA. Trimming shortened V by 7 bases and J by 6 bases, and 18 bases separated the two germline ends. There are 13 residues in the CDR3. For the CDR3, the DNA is TGCAGCGCCCGGGACACCGGGCGGGCTGAAGCTTTCTTT. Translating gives CSARDTGRAEAFF.

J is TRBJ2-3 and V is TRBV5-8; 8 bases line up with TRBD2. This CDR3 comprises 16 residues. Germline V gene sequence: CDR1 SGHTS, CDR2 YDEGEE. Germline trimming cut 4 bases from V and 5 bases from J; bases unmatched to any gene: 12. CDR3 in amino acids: CASSIPGGASLDTQYF. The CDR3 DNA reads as TGTGCCAGCAGCATCCCGGGGGGGGCCTCTCTAGATACGCAGTATTTT.

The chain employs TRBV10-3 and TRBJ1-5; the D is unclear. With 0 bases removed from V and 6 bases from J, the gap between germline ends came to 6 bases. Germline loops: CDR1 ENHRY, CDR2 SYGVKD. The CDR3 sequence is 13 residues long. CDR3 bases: TGTGCCATCAGTGAGTCGGAGGGTCAGCCCCAGCATTTT. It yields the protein CAISESEGQPQHF.